The next 16 T cell receptor beta chains were all read from a single sample in a study of blood T cell repertoires in COVID-19 (dated by TCRdb to the early 2020s). Library preparation was by the immunoSEQ multiplex PCR assay. TCRdb limited this immuneACCESS table to in-frame rearrangements with V and J called. A share of clones is missing; checked studies link under half to unresolved V genes, and the rest is unexplained. The sample table lists 45,000 to 60,000 clones, roughly 86% of them with a count of one. Jointly, the top ten make up about an eighth of the sample. The sample consisted of peripheral blood. The receptors were gathered from a man between 70 and 80 years old with active COVID-19.

This clone was detected only a few times. This rearrangement joins TRBV5-4 to TRBJ1-6, with D possibly being TRBD1 (6 bases). Germline CDR1 reads SGHNT; CDR2 reads YYREEE (reference sequence). With 3 bases removed from V and 9 bases from J, the gap between germline ends came to 16 bases. This CDR3 is 15 amino acids long. The CDR3 spells CASSSQRGGVSPLHF. In DNA form, the CDR3 reads TGTGCCAGCAGCTCCCAAAGGGGGGGTGTTTCACCCCTCCACTTT.

This chain uses TRBV5-4 with TRBJ1-1, with D hard to call. V was pared by 5 bases and J by 6 bases, with 17 bases between. Germline V lookup: CDR1 SGHNT, CDR2 YYREEE (reference sequence). The CDR3 runs 14 residues. In DNA, the CDR3 is TGTGCCAGCAGTGTCGGGTCCCTTAACCCTGAAGCTTTCTTT. Residues: CASSVGSLNPEAFF.

This chain connects TRBV2 to TRBJ2-1; the match to TRBD2 covers 7 bases. The CDR3 has 15 residues. Losses at the gene ends were 3 bases for V and 6 bases for J; bases not matched to a gene: 8. CDR1 and CDR2 from the germline V gene are SNHLY and FYNNEI. CDR3 protein: CASSERRGDLNEQFF. The DNA of the CDR3 is TGTGCCAGCAGTGAGCGCCGGGGGGACCTCAATGAGCAGTTCTTC. The whole variable domain, filled in from reference TRBV2 and TRBJ2-1, reads EPEVTQTPSHQVTQMGQEVILRCVPISNHLYFYWYRQILGQKVEFLVSFYNNEISEKSEIFDDQFSVERPDGSNFTLKIRSTKLEDSAMYFCASSERRGDLNEQFFGPGTRLTVL.

The V call is TRBV7-2, the J call TRBJ2-5, with D perhaps matching TRBD2 (6 bases). V lost 1 base, J lost 0 bases, and 9 bases lay in between. CDR3 length: 15 residues. CDR1 SGHTA and CDR2 FQGNSA come from the germline V gene. The DNA for the CDR3 is TGTGCCAGCAGCTTAGGCGCGGGGAACCAAGAGACCCAGTACTTC. Its translation: CASSLGAGNQETQYF.

In this sample, this clone turned up once. This chain connects TRBV18 to TRBJ1-2; 7 nucleotides match TRBD1. The CDR3 consists of 18 residues. J gave up 2 bases and V 3 bases, and 15 bases lay outside the gene matches. CDR1 is KGHSH and CDR2 is LQKENI in the germline V gene. The CDR3: CASSPTTPDRPTNYGYTF. CDR3 nucleotides: TGTGCCAGCTCACCGACCACCCCGGACAGGCCCACGAACTATGGCTACACCTTC.

The chain combines TRBV20-1 with TRBJ2-3, with no clear D. Deletions cut 7 bases from V and 2 bases from J, with 7 bases between. The length of the CDR3 is 11 residues. CDR1 and CDR2 from the germline V gene are DFQATT and SNEGSKA (reference sequence). The CDR3 DNA sequence: TGCAGTGGGTCTAACACAGATACGCAGTATTTT. The encoded protein is CSGSNTDTQYF.

The rearrangement uses TRBV7-2 and TRBJ2-7; 8 bases are shared with TRBD2. From germline, CDR1 is SGHTA and CDR2 FQGNSA. The junction had 11 bases not matched to a gene; V was cut back by 6 bases and J by 1 base. The CDR3 spans 16 residues. Written as DNA, the CDR3 is TGTGCCAGCAGACGGAGGGGCGGGGGGCGATCCTACGAGCAGTACTTC. It translates to CASRRRGGGRSYEQYF.

The CDR3 region is CASSLLGGGDTEAFF. CDR3 nucleotides: TGTGCCAGCAGCTTATTGGGGGGAGGGGACACTGAAGCTTTCTTT. The V gene is TRBV11-2, the J gene TRBJ1-1; D possibly corresponds to TRBD1 (5 bases). The CDR3 spans 15 residues. Germline values: CDR1 SGHAT, CDR2 FQNNGV. V was cut by 2 bases and J by 3 bases, with 13 bases left in between.

The CDR3 here is CASSQDRIGNEKLFF. The CDR3 DNA reads TGTGCCAGCAGCCAAGATCGTATCGGGAATGAAAAACTGTTTTTT. The chain joins TRBV3-1 (or the pseudogene TRBV3-2) to TRBJ1-4; D uncertain. Germline V gene data show CDR1 as LGHDT and CDR2 as YNNKEL (reference sequence). V was shortened by 0 bases and J by 5 bases, with 10 bases between the two germline ends. The CDR3 contains 15 residues.

The chain recombines TRBV19 with TRBJ1-2, with 7 bases lining up with TRBD1. V trimming: 4 bases; J trimming: 4 bases; junction bases outside the gene matches: 9. The germline V gene encodes CDR1 LNHDA and CDR2 SQIVND (reference sequence). This CDR3 has 15 residues. In DNA form, the CDR3 reads TGTGCCAGTAGTACCACGACAGGGACATTCTATGGCTACACCTTC. Its translation: CASSTTTGTFYGYTF.

J is TRBJ2-3 and V is TRBV10-3; D gene ambiguous. Germline lookup yields CDR1 ENHRY and CDR2 SYGVKD. V lost 8 bases and J 3 bases, leaving 6 bases between the germline ends. The CDR3 has 11 residues. CDR3 loop: CAIRSTDTQYF. As DNA, the CDR3 is TGTGCCATCCGGTCTACAGATACGCAGTATTTT.

V is TRBV27 and J is TRBJ2-5, with 11 bases matching TRBD1. Germline-derived CDR1 and CDR2 are MNHEY and SMNVEV (reference sequence). The CDR3 runs 16 residues. With V trimmed by 5 bases and J by 9 bases, 14 bases remained unmatched. In DNA form, the CDR3 reads TGTGCCAGCAGTCAGTCCGCCGGGACAGGGGGTTGGGCCCAGTACTTC. Protein product: CASSQSAGTGGWAQYF.

The V and J genes are TRBV7-3 and TRBJ2-1; TRBD2 agrees at 13 bases. The V segment lost 5 bases and the J segment 5 bases; nucleotides outside the gene matches: 3. Germline V gene data show CDR1 as SGHTA and CDR2 as FQGTGA. This CDR3 comprises 15 residues. Here the CDR3 reads CASSETSGGNNEQFF. CDR3 nucleotides: TGTGCCAGCAGCGAGACTAGCGGGGGGAACAATGAGCAGTTCTTC.

V and J are TRBV10-3 and TRBJ1-4; 12 nucleotides line up with TRBD1. Trimming cost V 10 bases and J 10 bases; bases outside gene matches: 10. Germline CDR1 ENHRY, CDR2 SYGVKD. This CDR3 comprises 14 residues. The CDR3, as DNA: TGTGCCACTGCCGCTGGGACAGGGGGCTCAAAACTGTTTTTT. Encoded protein: CATAAGTGGSKLFF.

V gene TRBV7-2 combines with J gene TRBJ2-1, with a possible D match to TRBD1 (6 bases). Trimming stripped 6 bases from V and 7 bases from J, with 22 bases between. Germline CDR1 SGHTA, CDR2 FQGNSA. CDR3 length: 16 amino acids. The CDR3 sequence: CASSSWPRGKINEQFF. The CDR3 DNA follows: TGTGCCAGCAGTTCCTGGCCCAGGGGCAAAATTAATGAGCAGTTCTTC.

The chain carries TRBV9 and TRBJ1-1; possible D gene TRBD1, 5 bases. V was cut by 6 bases and J by 5 bases, with 17 bases left in between. Germline V CDR1 and CDR2: SGDLS, YYNGEE. There are 14 residues in the CDR3. The CDR3 is CASTTTGVGTEAFF. The DNA of the CDR3 is TGTGCCAGCACCACAACGGGGGTTGGGACTGAAGCTTTCTTT. The full variable domain, rest sourced from reference TRBV9 and TRBJ1-1, is DSGVTQTPKHLITATGQRVTLRCSPRSGDLSVYWYQQSLDQGLQFLIQYYNGEERAKGNILERFSAQQFPDLHSELNLSSLELGDSALYFCASTTTGVGTEAFFGQGTRLTVV.